This TCR beta chain comes out of a study of tumor-infiltrating lymphocytes in localized non-small cell lung cancer. The V gene end was trimmed by 5 bases and the J gene end by 4 bases; junction bases not matched to a gene: 6. There are 15 residues in the CDR3. Germline V gene lookup returns CDR1 MNHEY and CDR2 SVGAGI. The method was immunoSEQ multiplex PCR; TCRdb's version includes in-frame clones alone and lacks a portion of them. The data show roughly 13,000 clones, under 70% seen once. This TCR was recovered from a human donor with non-small cell lung cancer. Sequenced: uninvolved lung tissue not adjacent to the tumor. The rearrangement joins TRBV6-5 to TRBJ1-1; 11 nucleotides line up with TRBD1. Here the CDR3 reads CASSGTGGTLTEAFF. DNA of the CDR3: TGTGCCAGCAGTGGGACAGGGGGTACACTCACTGAAGCTTTCTTT.